This T cell receptor (beta chain) is drawn from a study of tumor and adjacent non-tumor tissue in lung cancer. Overall study context: The patients, 10 to 11 men and 5 women, were 31 to 76 with stage I to III disease.

For this clonotype: A junction boundary mismatches the germline segment, possibly from a read error.

The CDR3 length is 14 residues. Germline CDR1 and CDR2: SQVTM and ANQGSEA. A modified ARM-PCR protocol with three rounds of nested PCR amplified TCRbeta. TCRdb used MiXCR to reprocess the multiplex PCR reads, holding one entry per CDR3 protein. The sample records about 76,000 distinct CDR3 sequences, around two thirds being singletons. The template was RNA from unsorted bulk tissue. Material: lung tumor tissue. This receptor was identified in a woman aged 65 to 85 with non-small cell lung cancer. The chain uses TRBV29-1 and TRBJ2-3, with D possibly matching TRBD2 (5 bases). CDR3 in amino acids: CSVEDTGTWGTQYF. The CDR3 DNA follows: TGTAGCGTTGAAGATACGGGCACCTGGGGTACGCAGTATTTT.